This T cell receptor beta chain was recovered during a study of T-cell reconstitution after alpha-beta-depleted transplantation in children. General study results and limits: It was newly produced T cells that mostly accounted for T-cell counts and diversity one year after transplant. Surviving recipient T cells and intrathymic progenitors accounted for some patients' high TCRbeta diversity at day 60. There were reportedly several hundred expanded graft clones from which alpha-beta T cells came about two months after transplant.

It was with unique molecular identifiers that the TCRbeta library was prepared. TCRdb ran MiXCR on the PCR reads and lists one entry per CDR3 protein. In the table there are 120,000 or so distinct CDR3 sequences, more than 20% of which are singletons. This clonotype was observed many times. Its antigen remains unidentified. Sequencing used PBMCs, mostly from graft donor cells, obtained 180 days after TCRalphabeta/CD19-depleted stem cell transplant. This receptor was identified in a male patient aged 2-10 years who had a stem cell transplant for chronic granulomatous disease, so the T cells may come from the graft donor.

The CDR3 DNA is TGTGCCATCAGCACGACCCCAAATCAGCCCCAGCATTTT. It encodes CAISTTPNQPQHF. The chain combines TRBV10-3 with TRBJ1-5; D is ambiguous. Germline-derived CDR1 and CDR2 are ENHRY and SYGVKD. The V end lost 6 bases, the J end lost 4 bases, and 10 bases lay between the germline ends. The CDR3 length is 13 residues.